Below, 18 T cell receptor beta chains from the same sample are listed, as sequenced in a study of shared clonotypes between healthy human individuals. The data were produced by immunoSEQ multiplex PCR, yet TCRdb's version contains in-frame clones alone and is incomplete. This sample carries hundreds of thousands of clones, about 90% of them seen once, and the ten largest clones take 24%. It was CD45RO-negative cells, positively selected for CCR7, that made up naive CD8 cells, with terminally differentiated effector memory CD45RA+ cells excluded. Sequencing was carried out using naive CD8+ T cells sorted from blood. These receptor sequences come from a man aged 25-40 years in good health.

The chain carries TRBV6-1 and TRBJ2-2, with 8 bases aligning to TRBD2. The V gene's germline CDR1 is MNHNS and CDR2 SASEGT. There are 18 residues in the CDR3. The V and J ends lost 2 bases and 0 bases, in that order; junction bases with no gene match: 8. The CDR3: CASSEPLAREANTGELFF. CDR3 DNA sequence: TGTGCCAGCAGTGAACCCCTGGCGCGGGAGGCGAACACCGGGGAGCTGTTTTTT.

The rearrangement joins TRBV11-2 to TRBJ2-7; D might be TRBD2 (6 bases). Deletions cut 5 bases from V and 3 bases from J, with 14 bases between. The germline CDR1 and CDR2 sequences are SGHAT and FQNNGV. There are 14 residues in the CDR3. The CDR3 is CASSPPGTDYEQYF. The CDR3 coding sequence is TGTGCCAGCAGCCCGCCCGGGACTGACTACGAGCAGTACTTC. Complete variable domain (other parts from reference TRBV11-2 and TRBJ2-7): EAGVAQSPRYKIIEKRQSVAFWCNPISGHATLYWYQQILGQGPKLLIQFQNNGVVDDSQLPKDRFSAERLKGVDSTLKIQPAKLEDSAVYLCASSPPGTDYEQYFGPGTRLTVT.

The chain employs TRBV4-3 and TRBJ2-7, with D perhaps TRBD2 (5 bases). The CDR3 is 14 residues long. Trimming removed 4 bases from V and 4 bases from J, with 14 bases in between. In germline, CDR1 is LGHNA, CDR2 YSLEER. The CDR3: CASSPGPGGYEQYF. CDR3 in DNA: TGCGCCAGCAGCCCAGGCCCGGGCGGGTACGAGCAGTACTTC.

This chain uses TRBV9 with TRBJ2-6; 8 positions agree with TRBD1. Trimming at V came to 6 bases and at J to 15 bases, leaving 11 bases not matched to a gene. Germline V gives CDR1 SGDLS, CDR2 YYNGEE. This CDR3 is 13 amino acids long. The DNA for the CDR3 is TGTGCCAGCACCTCAGCCGCAGGGGGCGACCTGACTTTC. It is translated as CASTSAAGGDLTF.

The chain couples TRBV28 to TRBJ1-4; perhaps TRBD1 as D (6 bases). Deletions cut 3 bases from V and 8 bases from J, with 25 bases between. CDR3 size: 18 residues. The germline V gene has CDR1 MDHEN and CDR2 SYDVKM. CDR3 amino acids: CASSFPPLRQAVKEKLFF. In DNA form, the CDR3 reads TGTGCCAGCAGTTTCCCTCCCCTCCGACAGGCAGTAAAAGAAAAACTGTTTTTT.

The count of this clone is one. The chain employs TRBV28 and TRBJ1-2; 7 bases line up with TRBD1. After removal of 5 bases from V and 4 bases from J, the junction contained 13 bases not matched to a gene. CDR3 size: 16 residues. The V gene's germline CDR1 is MDHEN and CDR2 SYDVKM. As DNA, the CDR3 is TGTGCCAGCAGTACTACCTCAACAGGGGTCGGCTATGGCTACACCTTC. It translates to CASSTTSTGVGYGYTF.

The chain is built from TRBV28 and TRBJ1-3; possibly TRBD1 for D (5 bases). The CDR3 has 14 residues. Trimming removed 7 bases at V and 0 bases at J, with 10 bases between. In germline, CDR1 is MDHEN, CDR2 SYDVKM. CDR3: CASKGFYSGNTIYF. The CDR3, as DNA: TGTGCCAGCAAGGGGTTCTACTCTGGAAACACCATATATTTT.

The genes are TRBV9 and TRBJ2-7; tentative D call: TRBD2 (6 bases). Germline assignment: CDR1 SGDLS and CDR2 YYNGEE. The CDR3 has 15 amino acids. V gave up 2 bases and J gave up 2 bases, with 14 bases separating them. CDR3 coding DNA: TGTGCCAGCAGCGTTCGAGCGGGCCTAACCTACGAGCAGTACTTC. It encodes CASSVRAGLTYEQYF.

The chain uses TRBV7-9 and TRBJ2-5; perhaps TRBD2 as D (7 bases). V was clipped by 9 bases and J by 0 bases, with 14 bases between them. In germline, CDR1 is SEHNR, CDR2 FQNEAQ (reference sequence). This CDR3 comprises 14 residues. The CDR3 region is CASSPGGYQETQYF. The CDR3 DNA sequence: TGTGCCAGTTCTCCGGGGGGCTACCAAGAGACCCAGTACTTC.

The chain is built from TRBV29-1 and TRBJ2-3; 8 bases line up with TRBD2. CDR1 SQVTM and CDR2 ANQGSEA come from the germline V gene. This CDR3 is 14 amino acids long. The V segment lost 7 bases and the J segment 0 bases; nucleotides outside the gene matches: 6. This CDR3 is CSANSGISTDTQYF. The DNA for the CDR3 is TGCAGCGCAAATAGCGGGATTAGCACAGATACGCAGTATTTT.

As for this clone: This sample includes further DNA sequences coding for the same CDR3. The chain carries TRBV27 and TRBJ2-7; unclear D gene. The length of the CDR3 is 11 residues. The germline CDR1 and CDR2 sequences are MNHEY and SMNVEV (reference sequence). The ends were cut back, 5 bases at V and 2 bases at J, with 4 bases in the middle. CDR3: CASSSAYEQYF. CDR3 coding DNA: TGTGCCAGCAGTAGCGCCTACGAGCAGTACTTC.

This sequence joins TRBV29-1 and TRBJ1-4; D is possibly TRBD1 (5 bases). Trimming removed 5 bases at V and 8 bases at J, with 15 bases between. Germline loops: CDR1 SQVTM, CDR2 ANQGSEA. The length of the CDR3 is 13 residues. CDR3 nucleotide sequence: TGCAGCGTTCAATCGGGGGTAGAGGAAAAACTGTTTTTT. This sequence encodes CSVQSGVEEKLFF.

This clone was found a few times. This rearrangement joins TRBV2 to TRBJ1-5; 7 bases align to TRBD1. CDR1 and CDR2 from the germline V gene are SNHLY and FYNNEI. V trimming: 2 bases; J trimming: 0 bases; junction bases outside the gene matches: 1. This CDR3 is 15 amino acids long. CDR3 sequence: CASSETGDSNQPQHF. The CDR3 DNA reads TGTGCCAGCAGTGAAACAGGGGATAGCAATCAGCCCCAGCATTTT.

V gene TRBV29-1 combines with J gene TRBJ1-2; D gene ambiguous. Germline CDR1 reads SQVTM; CDR2 reads ANQGSEA. CDR3 length: 13 residues. The V and J ends lost 5 bases and 2 bases respectively, with 12 bases between them. CDR3 nucleotides: TGCAGCGTTAATTCGGTGACAAACTATGGCTACACCTTC. This encodes CSVNSVTNYGYTF. Combining the CDR3 with reference TRBV29-1 and TRBJ1-2 gives the whole variable domain SAVISQKPSRDICQRGTSLTIQCQVDSQVTMMFWYRQQPGQSLTLIATANQGSEATYESGFVIDKFPISRPNLTFSTLTVSNMSPEDSSIYLCSVNSVTNYGYTFGSGTRLTVV.

This clone was recorded many times. The chain links TRBV10-3 to TRBJ2-7; the D call may be TRBD1 or TRBD2 (5 bases each). Germline-derived CDR1 and CDR2 are ENHRY and SYGVKD. Trimming took 2 bases from V and 3 from J, leaving 8 bases between them. CDR3 length: 13 residues. CDR3 sequence reads: CAISEGDGYEQYF. CDR3 sequence (DNA): TGTGCCATCAGTGAGGGGGACGGCTACGAGCAGTACTTC.

This clone was recorded once. This chain joins TRBV4-1 and TRBJ2-7; weak D call: TRBD2 (6 bases). CDR1 and CDR2 (germline): MGHRA, YSYEKL. This CDR3 region has 14 residues. Deletions cut 3 bases from V and 3 bases from J, with 12 bases between. CDR3 region: CASSHGLPFYEQYF. Here the CDR3 DNA reads TGCGCCAGCAGCCATGGACTACCGTTCTACGAGCAGTACTTC.

The V call is TRBV9, the J call TRBJ2-7; 8 bases line up with TRBD1. V was clipped by 4 bases and J by 6 bases; unmatched bases: 6. The CDR3 length is 13 residues. Per germline, CDR1 SGDLS and CDR2 YYNGEE. In DNA form, the CDR3 reads TGTGCCAGCAGCCCCTTCGGACAGGGCGAGCAGTACTTC. Protein product: CASSPFGQGEQYF.

This chain links TRBV25-1 with TRBJ2-6; TRBD1 matches 7 bases. The V gene's germline CDR1 is MGHDK and CDR2 SYGVNS. V lost 4 bases and J lost 4; bases outside the gene matches: 4. This CDR3 comprises 15 residues. The CDR3 nucleotides are TGTGCCAGCAGTGGACAGGGTAACGGGGCCAACGTCCTGACTTTC. Its translation is CASSGQGNGANVLTF.